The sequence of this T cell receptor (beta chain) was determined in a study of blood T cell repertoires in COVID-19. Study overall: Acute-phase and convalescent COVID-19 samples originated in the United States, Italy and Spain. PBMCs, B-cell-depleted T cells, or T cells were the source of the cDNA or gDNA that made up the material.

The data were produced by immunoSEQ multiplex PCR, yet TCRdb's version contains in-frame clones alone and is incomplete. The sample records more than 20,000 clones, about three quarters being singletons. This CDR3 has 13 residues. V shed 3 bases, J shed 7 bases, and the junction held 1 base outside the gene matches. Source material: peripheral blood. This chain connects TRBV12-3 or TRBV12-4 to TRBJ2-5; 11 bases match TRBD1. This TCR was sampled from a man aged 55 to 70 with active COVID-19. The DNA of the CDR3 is TGTGCCAGCAGTTTGGGACAGGGGGGGACCCAGTACTTC. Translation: CASSLGQGGTQYF.